What follows is one TCR beta chain and its context. The sample comes from a study of sequential checkpoint blockade in melanoma. Whole-study context: After both sequences, patients received maintenance nivolumab.

TCRdb keeps only in-frame clones here, not all; method: immunoSEQ multiplex PCR. Found here are about 32,000 clones, under 90% of them singletons; the top ten hold 18%. V was pared by 5 bases and J by 11 bases, with 10 bases between. The CDR3 has 11 residues. Germline-derived CDR1 and CDR2 are SEHNR and FQNEAQ (reference sequence). The treatment: randomized to nivolumab then ipilimumab (arm A) or the reverse (arm B). PBMC sorting kept live CD3+CD8+ cells without CD19 or CD56. This receptor was identified in a human donor with melanoma. V usage is TRBV7-9 and J usage is TRBJ2-1; maybe TRBD2 (5 bases). The specimen was CD8+ T cells sorted from blood (inferred from file names), collected from a patient given nivolumab and ipilimumab in sequence. Here the CDR3 DNA reads TGTGCCAGCAGCCTTGGACTCCAGCAGTTCTTC. Amino acids: CASSLGLQQFF. Full variable domain (missing parts from reference TRBV7-9 and TRBJ2-1): DTGVSQNPRHKITKRGQNVTFRCDPISEHNRLYWYRQTLGQGPEFLTYFQNEAQLEKSRLLSDRFSAERPKGSFSTLEIQRTEQGDSAMYLCASSLGLQQFFGPGTRLTVL.